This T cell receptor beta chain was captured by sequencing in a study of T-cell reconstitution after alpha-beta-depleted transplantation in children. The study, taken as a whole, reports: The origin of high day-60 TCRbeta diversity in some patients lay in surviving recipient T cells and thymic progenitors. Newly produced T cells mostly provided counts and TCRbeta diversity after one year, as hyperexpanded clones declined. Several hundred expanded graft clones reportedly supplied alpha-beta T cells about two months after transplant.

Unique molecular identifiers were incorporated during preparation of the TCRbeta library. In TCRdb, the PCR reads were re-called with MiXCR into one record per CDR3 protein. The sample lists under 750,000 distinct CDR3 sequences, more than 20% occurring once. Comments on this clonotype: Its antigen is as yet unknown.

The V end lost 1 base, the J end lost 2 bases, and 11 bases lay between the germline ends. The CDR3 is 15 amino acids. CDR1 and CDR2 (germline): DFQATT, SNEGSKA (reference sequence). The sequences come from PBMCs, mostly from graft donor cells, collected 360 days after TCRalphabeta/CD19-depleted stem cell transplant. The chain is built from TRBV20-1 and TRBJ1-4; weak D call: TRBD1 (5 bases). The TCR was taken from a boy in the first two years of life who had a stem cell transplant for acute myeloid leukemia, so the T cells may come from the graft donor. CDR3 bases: TGCAGTGCTAGAGCCGCCAGGGATACTAATGAAAAACTGTTTTTT. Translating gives CSARAARDTNEKLFF.